Listed below are T cell receptor beta chains from one sample, sequenced in a study of regulatory T cells in long-lasting Graves disease. TCRdb called the multiplex PCR reads again in MiXCR, with one record for every CDR3 protein. There are 300,000 to 500,000 distinct CDR3 sequences in the sample; around 21% occur only once, and roughly 20% lies in the top ten. The material sequenced was peripheral blood mononuclear cells (PBMCs), taken when the disease was refractory, from a patient treated with antithyroid drugs. The source of these receptors is a female donor with Graves disease. CDR3s include the opening cysteine and the closing phenylalanine or tryptophan. D genes are given only for firm matches. Only part of the rows carry a size: once, few, many, or a class if the clone is expanded.

V gene	D gene	J gene	clone size	CDR3 protein	CDR3 DNA
TRBV7-8	-	TRBJ1-5	-	CASSLVSGTGAGNQPQHF	TGTGCCAGCAGCTTAGTTAGTGGGACTGGGGCAGGGAATCAGCCCCAGCATTTT
TRBV4-3	-	TRBJ1-3	-	CASSQDIAGNTIYF	TGCGCCAGCAGCCAAGATATAGCCGGAAACACCATATATTTT
TRBV7-2	TRBD2	TRBJ2-7	many	CASSLRGLGGDYYEQYF	TGTGCCAGCAGCCTTCGGGGACTAGGAGGGGATTACTACGAGCAGTACTTC
TRBV28	TRBD1	TRBJ2-7	few	CASSPPTGSSYEQYF	TGTGCCAGCAGTCCCCCGACAGGGAGCTCCTACGAGCAGTACTTC
TRBV5-4	-	TRBJ2-7	many	CASSLAAEGFYEQYF	TGTGCCAGCAGCTTGGCGGCGGAGGGGTTTTACGAGCAGTACTTC
TRBV10-3	TRBD2	TRBJ2-5	-	CATADAGTSAKETQYF	TGTGCCACCGCAGATGCCGGGACTAGCGCTAAAGAGACCCAGTACTTC
TRBV9	-	TRBJ1-1	-	CASSGRANTEAFF	TGTGCCAGCAGCGGCAGGGCGAACACTGAAGCTTTCTTT
TRBV12-3/TRBV12-4	-	TRBJ2-1	many	CASVGGNEQFF	TGTGCCAGCGTGGGGGGCAATGAGCAGTTCTTC
TRBV30	TRBD1	TRBJ2-7	-	CAWVTGTGHYEQYF	TGTGCCTGGGTGACCGGGACAGGACACTACGAGCAGTACTTC
TRBV7-9	-	TRBJ2-5	many	CASSPRGRAQETQYF	TGTGCCAGCAGTCCAAGGGGACGGGCCCAAGAGACCCAGTACTTC
TRBV5-6	TRBD1	TRBJ1-5	-	CASSSLRDRGTNQPQHF	TGTGCCAGCAGCTCGTTACGGGACAGGGGGACGAATCAGCCCCAGCATTTT
TRBV7-8	TRBD1	TRBJ2-7	many	CASSFRDSYEQYF	TGTGCCAGCAGTTTTAGGGACAGCTACGAGCAGTACTTC
TRBV30	TRBD2	TRBJ2-1	-	CAWGDLLGGLAGRNEQFF	TGTGCCTGGGGGGATCTGCTTGGTGGACTAGCGGGACGCAATGAGCAGTTCTTC
TRBV7-2	TRBD2	TRBJ2-7	many	CAPPSGLAREQYF	TGTGCCCCTCCTTCGGGACTAGCCCGCGAGCAGTACTTC